This TCR beta chain was recorded in a study of OX40 agonist ivuxolimab in advanced cancers. As for the study in general: Prior checkpoint blockade (anti-PD-1, anti-PD-L1 or anti-CTLA-4) was permitted; about 40% had it.

Remarks on this clone: Its antigen remains unknown.

Regarding the study as a whole: With doses of 0.1-3.0 mg/kg, partial responders showed among the lowest clonal expansion. The antigens recognized by the expanded peripheral T cells, that is their antigen specificity, were not determined. Expanded clones were, on average, more numerous among CD8+ T cells than CD4+.

Trimming removed 0 bases from V and 8 bases from J, with 15 bases in between. The CDR3 contains 15 residues. Per the germline V gene, CDR1 is LGHNA and CDR2 is YNFKEQ. Profiled with immunoSEQ multiplex PCR; TCRdb holds only in-frame clones, not every one. The sample holds 45,000 to 60,000 clones, roughly 90% seen once. The specimen comprised CD4+ or CD8+ T cells sorted from blood, sampled in a trial of the OX40 agonist ivuxolimab. The chain recombines TRBV4-2 with TRBJ2-3, with a possible D match to TRBD2 (5 bases). This sequence was found in an adult with an advanced solid tumor such as melanoma, head and neck, liver or kidney cancer. CDR3: CASSQDWLPSGTQYF. The CDR3 nucleotides are TGTGCCAGCAGCCAAGACTGGCTCCCCAGCGGTACGCAGTATTTT.